A single sample gave rise to the 14 T cell receptor beta chains below, sequenced in a study of response to subunit inactivated influenza vaccine (dated 2018 in TCRdb). Library method: RT-PCR. Sequencing took place on an Illumina HiSeq 2500. The raw public reads went through TCRdb reprocessing: fastp at Q25, MiXCR clone calling, in-frame beta chains kept. Rows are combined by CDR3 protein, so each entry shows the most common genes and DNA. The table for this sample lists about 620,000 distinct CDR3 sequences; approximately 10% of them were counted only once. Roughly 10% of the sample is in the top ten clones. The sample here was PBMCs from blood, taken on the day of vaccination. These TCRs come from a man aged 45-60 years who received an inactivated influenza vaccine. Donor details come from another sample of the same person, matched by shared clones.

This sequence joins TRBV15 and TRBJ2-3; possibly TRBD2 for D (8 bases). With 5 bases removed from V and 5 bases from J, the gap between germline ends came to 17 bases. The CDR3 has 15 amino acids. Germline loops: CDR1 LNHNV, CDR2 YYDKDF (reference sequence). As DNA, the CDR3 is TGTGCCACCAGCCAGGGGGGACTAGGAAAAGATACGCAGTATTTT. This sequence encodes CATSQGGLGKDTQYF.

This clonotype was observed a few times. This rearrangement joins TRBV28 to TRBJ2-5; 8 positions agree with TRBD2. This CDR3 is 14 amino acids long. The junction had 7 bases not matched to a gene; V was cut back by 7 bases and J by 3 bases. Germline assignment: CDR1 MDHEN and CDR2 SYDVKM. CDR3 bases: TGTGCCAGCATCCGGCTCGGGGGGGAAGAGACCCAGTACTTC. Protein: CASIRLGGEETQYF.

Many counts were recorded for this clonotype. The rearrangement joins TRBV6-6 to TRBJ1-2, with a tentative D call TRBD1 (5 bases). Germline V gene lookup returns CDR1 MNHNY and CDR2 SVGAGI (reference sequence). This CDR3 spans 12 amino acids. The CDR3 DNA sequence: TGTGTCGTATGGGGGACTAACTATGGCTACACCTTC. Amino acids: CVVWGTNYGYTF.

The sample holds a few counts of this clonotype. The V call is TRBV3-1, the J call TRBJ2-1; tentatively, D is TRBD2 (5 bases). The CDR3 spans 15 residues. Germline V lookup: CDR1 LGHDT, CDR2 YNNKEL (reference sequence). Deletions cut 1 base from V and 4 bases from J, with 11 bases between. The CDR3 sequence is CASSQGPSWYNEQFF. The CDR3 nucleotides are TGTGCCAGCAGCCAAGGGCCTAGCTGGTACAATGAGCAGTTCTTC.

V gene TRBV12-3 or TRBV12-4 combines with J gene TRBJ1-6; D is unclear. V shed 2 bases and J shed 8 bases, with 13 bases lying between them. This CDR3 comprises 15 residues. The CDR3 reads CASSLYLSRDSPLHF. CDR3 in DNA: TGTGCCAGCAGTTTATACTTATCAAGGGATTCACCCCTCCACTTT.

This clonotype was observed a few times. The V and J genes are TRBV28 and TRBJ2-7; the match to TRBD1 covers 9 bases. The CDR3 runs to 13 residues. Germline V gene lookup returns CDR1 MDHEN and CDR2 SYDVKM. V lost 5 bases and J lost 8; bases outside the gene matches: 7. The CDR3 DNA reads as TGTGCCAGCAGTCCGGGACAGGGAACTCAGCAGTACTTC. Protein sequence: CASSPGQGTQQYF.

The chain recombines TRBV5-1 with TRBJ2-3; a possible D gene is TRBD2 (5 bases). V lost 2 bases and J 0 bases, leaving 10 bases between the germline ends. The CDR3 is made up of 15 amino acids. CDR1 SGHRS and CDR2 YFSETQ come from the germline V gene. DNA of the CDR3: TGCGCCAGCAGCTTTAGCGTCCCTAGCACAGATACGCAGTATTTT. This translates into CASSFSVPSTDTQYF.

V usage is TRBV6-1 and J usage is TRBJ2-7, with D possibly matching TRBD2 (5 bases). Trimming took 4 bases from V and 7 from J, leaving 17 bases between them. This CDR3 is 14 amino acids long. Germline lookup yields CDR1 MNHNS and CDR2 SASEGT. The DNA for the CDR3 is TGTGCCAGCAGTGTCGACGGCAGCCGGAGGGAGCAGTACTTC. Residues: CASSVDGSRREQYF.

The V call is TRBV13, the J call TRBJ2-1; 12 bases align to TRBD2. The germline V gene encodes CDR1 PRHDT and CDR2 FYEKMQ (reference sequence). Losses at the gene ends were 5 bases for V and 7 bases for J; bases not matched to a gene: 9. The CDR3 is made up of 16 amino acids. The CDR3 loop reads CASSPSTSGRGNEQFF. CDR3 nucleotides: TGTGCCAGCAGCCCCTCGACTAGCGGGAGAGGGAATGAGCAGTTCTTC.

The chain is built from TRBV7-2 and TRBJ1-5; no clear D gene. Trimming pared 1 base from V and 5 bases from J, leaving 15 bases between. This CDR3 contains 16 residues. The germline CDR1 and CDR2 sequences are SGHTA and FQGNSA. The CDR3 DNA sequence: TGTGCCAGCAGCTTAGGGGTCCCTAAGACCCATCAGCCCCAGCATTTT. As protein: CASSLGVPKTHQPQHF.

The V gene is TRBV7-9, the J gene TRBJ2-1; D is perhaps TRBD2 (5 bases). There are 17 residues in the CDR3. Germline CDR1 SEHNR, CDR2 FQNEAQ (reference sequence). Trimming shortened V by 1 base and J by 0 bases, and 13 bases separated the two germline ends. CDR3 sequence: CASSLVPAASSYNEQFF. As DNA, the CDR3 is TGTGCCAGCAGCTTAGTCCCAGCGGCGAGCTCCTACAATGAGCAGTTCTTC.

This sequence joins TRBV10-3 and TRBJ1-3; TRBD1 matches at 9 bases. CDR3 length equals 14 residues. Germline trimming cut 6 bases from V and 4 bases from J; bases unmatched to any gene: 4. CDR1 and CDR2 (germline): ENHRY, SYGVKD. The CDR3 sequence: CAIRGQGLGNTIYF. In nucleotides, the CDR3 is TGTGCCATCAGAGGACAGGGGTTGGGAAACACCATATATTTT.

This clonotype has a count of ten or more. J is TRBJ1-1 and V is TRBV10-1, with D tentatively TRBD1 (6 bases). The CDR3 covers 13 residues. Germline V gene data show CDR1 as WNHNN and CDR2 as SYGVQD (reference sequence). Trimming cost V 10 bases and J 0 bases, with 12 bases left between them. As DNA, the CDR3 is TGCGCCACGCGACAGGACATGAACACTGAAGCTTTCTTT. Translating gives CATRQDMNTEAFF.

Ten or more counts support this clonotype. This rearrangement joins TRBV4-1 to TRBJ2-1, with unresolved D. Trimming took 2 bases from V and 7 from J, leaving 6 bases between them. Germline V gene data show CDR1 as MGHRA and CDR2 as YSYEKL. The CDR3 is 12 residues long. This chain's CDR3 is CASSQPQNEQFF. Here the CDR3 DNA reads TGCGCCAGCAGCCAACCTCAAAATGAGCAGTTCTTC.